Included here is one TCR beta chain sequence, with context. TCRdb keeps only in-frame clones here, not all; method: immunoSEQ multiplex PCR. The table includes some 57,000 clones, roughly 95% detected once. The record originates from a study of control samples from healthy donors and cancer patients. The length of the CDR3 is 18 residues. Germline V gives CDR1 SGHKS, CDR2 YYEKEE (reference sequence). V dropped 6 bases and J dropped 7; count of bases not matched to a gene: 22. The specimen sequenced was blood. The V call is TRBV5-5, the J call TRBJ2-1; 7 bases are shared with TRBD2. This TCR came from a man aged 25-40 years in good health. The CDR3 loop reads CASNPGLHEGGPGNEQFF. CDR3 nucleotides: TGTGCCAGCAACCCTGGTTTACACGAGGGAGGGCCGGGGAATGAGCAGTTCTTC.